This T cell receptor beta chain stems from a study of cytomegalovirus exposure and HLA in healthy donors. For the study at large: Early released data comprised 80 million to 100 million unique TCRs from HLA-typed donors.

Vbeta (60) and Jbeta (13) primers were used in the PCR. Authors' data handling: Later, 65 million to 90 million unique TCR beta chains were counted in an analysis, and 10 million to 12 million of them were shared. Sequenced by immunoSEQ multiplex PCR; TCRdb stores in-frame clones only, minus some. V, J and clone size are those of that table, while D and trimming were read from the DNA. The sample includes 200,000 or so clones, roughly 80% of them seen just once. The CDR3 spans 12 residues. In germline, CDR1 is SGHRS, CDR2 YFSETQ. About this clone: Its antigen is not identified. The junction departs from germline at one end; a sequencing error may be responsible.

Study results and caveats: In a later analysis, TCR beta V- and J-gene trimming was associated with a missense DCLRE1C variant. Immune exposure information available was restricted to CMV serostatus.

The V gene is TRBV5-1, the J gene TRBJ2-2; 10 nucleotides match TRBD2. The TCR was taken from a man aged 25-45 years in good health and CMV-seronegative. What was sequenced was PBMCs. The CDR3 region is CASSLSAGGLVF. The CDR3 DNA reads as TGCGCCAGCAGCTTGTCAGCGGGGGGGCTTGTTTTT.